This T cell receptor (beta chain) derives from a study of T-cell reconstitution after alpha-beta-depleted transplantation in children. On this clonotype itself: Its matching antigen is unknown.

During its preparation, the TCRbeta library received unique molecular identifiers. TCRdb re-derived calls from the PCR reads in MiXCR, one entry per CDR3 protein. The repertoire holds 250,000 to 300,000 distinct CDR3 sequences, with roughly 7.8% as singletons. General study results and limits: Alpha-beta T cells present about two months after transplant were reported to originate from several hundred expanded graft clones. Once a year had passed after transplant, T-cell counts and diversity came mostly from newly produced T cells.

With 5 bases clipped from V and 6 bases from J, the junction kept 14 bases outside the gene matches. This CDR3 spans 16 amino acids. The receptor's source is a female patient aged 2 to 10 who had a stem cell transplant for Fanconi anemia, so the T cells may come from the graft donor. The sequencing here drew on peripheral blood, taken 360 days after TCRalphabeta/CD19-depleted stem cell transplant. V usage is TRBV12-3 or TRBV12-4 and J usage is TRBJ1-1, with 8 bases matching TRBD1. The chain's CDR3 is CASSHHLDRAGSEAFF. The CDR3 coding sequence is TGTGCCAGCAGTCATCACTTGGACAGGGCTGGGTCTGAAGCTTTCTTT.